Given below is one T cell receptor (beta chain) in context. This sample was included in a study of blood T cell repertoires in COVID-19. Study-level background: PBMCs, B-cell-depleted T cells, or T cells were the source of the cDNA or gDNA that made up the material.

Clones were read by immunoSEQ multiplex PCR, and TCRdb kept only the in-frame ones, dropping some. The sample includes some 120,000 clones, around 85% seen only once; the top ten take roughly 18%. J lost 4 bases, V lost 5 bases, and 6 bases had no gene match. The CDR3 is 14 amino acids. Germline V lookup: CDR1 LNHDA, CDR2 SQIVND (reference sequence). The receptor comes from a woman between 50 and 59 years old who had recovered from COVID-19. Sequenced input: peripheral blood. The gene calls are TRBV19 and TRBJ2-5; 8 bases match TRBD1. The CDR3 region is CASSERTGLETQYF. The CDR3 DNA follows: TGTGCCAGTAGTGAGAGGACAGGGTTAGAGACCCAGTACTTC.